This T cell receptor beta chain is drawn from a study of T cell repertoires in cytomegalovirus infection. Germline CDR1 reads LGHDT; CDR2 reads YNNKEL (reference sequence). This CDR3 comprises 16 residues. Deletions cut 1 base from V and 6 bases from J, with 16 bases between. As concerns this clonotype: The target antigen is unknown.

From the reads, TCRdb called clonotypes with MiXCR, one entry per CDR3 protein. The sample holds about 130,000 distinct CDR3 sequences, more than 30% seen once. The source of this sequence is a human donor in good health (CMV status not recorded). Some clones in this sample may be carry-over from other donors' samples. V and J are TRBV3-1 and TRBJ1-5, with D uncertain. The sequencing used CD8+ T cells from cultured PBMCs, collected from culture after CMV antigen stimulation. CDR3 residues: CASSQGWQEMSQPQHF. Written as DNA, the CDR3 is TGTGCCAGCAGCCAAGGTTGGCAGGAGATGAGTCAGCCCCAGCATTTT. Drawing the rest from reference TRBV3-1 and TRBJ1-5, the complete variable domain is DTAVSQTPKYLVTQMGNDKSIKCEQNLGHDTMYWYKQDSKKFLKIMFSYNNKELIINETVPNRFSPKSPDKAHLNLHINSLELGDSAVYFCASSQGWQEMSQPQHFGDGTRLSIL.